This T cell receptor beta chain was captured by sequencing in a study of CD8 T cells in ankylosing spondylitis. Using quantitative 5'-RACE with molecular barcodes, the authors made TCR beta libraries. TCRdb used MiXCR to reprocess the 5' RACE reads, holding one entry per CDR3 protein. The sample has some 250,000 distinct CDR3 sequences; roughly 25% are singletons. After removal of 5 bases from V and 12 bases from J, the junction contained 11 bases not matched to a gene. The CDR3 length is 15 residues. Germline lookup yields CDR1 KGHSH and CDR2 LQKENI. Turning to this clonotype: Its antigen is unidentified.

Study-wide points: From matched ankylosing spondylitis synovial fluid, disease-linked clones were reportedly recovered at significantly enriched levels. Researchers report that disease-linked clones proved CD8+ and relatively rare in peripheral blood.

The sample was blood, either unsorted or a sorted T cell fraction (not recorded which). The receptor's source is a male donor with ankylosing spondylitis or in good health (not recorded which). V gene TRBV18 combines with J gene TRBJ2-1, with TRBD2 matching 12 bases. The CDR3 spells CASSVGLAGLPWQFF. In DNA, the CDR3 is TGTGCCAGCTCAGTCGGACTAGCGGGGCTCCCATGGCAGTTCTTC. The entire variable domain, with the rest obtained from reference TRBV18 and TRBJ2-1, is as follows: NAGVMQNPRHLVRRRGQEARLRCSPMKGHSHVYWYRQLPEEGLKFMVYLQKENIIDESGMPKERFSAEFPKEGPSILRIQQVVRGDSAAYFCASSVGLAGLPWQFFGPGTRLTVL.